This is a list of T cell receptor beta chains from one sample in a study of blood T cell repertoires in COVID-19. Method: immunoSEQ multiplex PCR; TCRdb's copy keeps in-frame clones and lacks some. The repertoire has approximately 470,000 clones, around 87% of them found once; the top ten carry 0.7%. The specimen sequenced was PBMCs or T cells enriched from blood (not recorded which). These receptors were taken from a woman aged 18 to 35 who had recovered from COVID-19. Each CDR3 is given with its conserved first and last residue. D genes are given only for firm matches. A row's size may be missing; if present it is once, few, many or a size class.

TRBJ2-1 | NA | TRBD2 | TRBV30 | CAWTSGGLYNEQFF | TGTGCCTGGACTAGCGGGGGCCTTTACAATGAGCAGTTCTTC
TRBJ1-5 | few | NA | TRBV4-1 | CASSAKAEVTGNQPQHF | TGCGCCAGCAGCGCTAAAGCGGAAGTTACGGGCAATCAGCCCCAGCATTTT
TRBJ1-5 | few | TRBD1 | TRBV28 | CASSQWDRANQPQHF | TGTGCCAGCAGTCAGTGGGACAGGGCAAATCAGCCCCAGCATTTT
TRBJ1-2 | NA | NA | TRBV5-6 | CASSFPGHLNYGYTF | TGTGCCAGCAGCTTTCCGGGACACCTTAACTATGGCTACACCTTC
TRBJ1-4 | NA | NA | TRBV20-1 | CSAHSSEKLFF | TGCAGTGCCCACTCATCGGAAAAACTGTTTTTT
TRBJ2-7 | NA | TRBD1 | TRBV5-5 | CASSKMTGGGYEQYF | TGTGCCAGCAGCAAGATGACAGGGGGCGGCTACGAGCAGTACTTC
TRBJ1-2 | NA | TRBD1 | TRBV5-4 | CASSRPGTGDGYTF | TGTGCCAGCAGCCGTCCCGGGACAGGGGATGGCTACACCTTC
TRBJ1-1 | NA | TRBD1 | TRBV10-2 | CASSPGTGIHSLEAFF | TGCGCCAGTTCACCGGGGACAGGGATTCATAGTTTAGAAGCTTTCTTT
TRBJ1-2 | NA | NA | TRBV7-9 | CASSSRTDGYTF | TGTGCCAGCAGCTCAAGGACTGATGGCTACACCTTC
TRBJ1-2 | NA | NA | TRBV5-5 | CASSLVSGAINYGYTF | TGTGCCAGCAGCTTGGTTTCAGGGGCTATTAACTATGGCTACACCTTC
TRBJ2-3 | NA | TRBD1 | TRBV28 | CASSLTGGIDTQYF | TGTGCCAGCAGTTTGACAGGGGGGATTGATACGCAGTATTTT
TRBJ1-6 | NA | NA | TRBV12-3/TRBV12-4 | CASRRTENSPLHF | TGTGCCAGCAGGCGGACAGAAAATTCACCCCTCCACTTT
TRBJ1-1 | NA | NA | TRBV10-2 | CASRAHLEQVRNTEAFF | TGCGCCAGCAGGGCCCACCTCGAACAGGTGAGGAACACTGAAGCTTTCTTT
TRBJ1-6 | NA | TRBD1 | TRBV30 | CAWNGQGGSPLHF | TGTGCCTGGAATGGACAGGGTGGTTCACCCCTCCACTTT
TRBJ1-1 | NA | NA | TRBV7-3 | CASSTSGTDTEAFF | TGTGCCAGCAGCACGAGCGGTACGGACACTGAAGCTTTCTTT
TRBJ2-7 | few | NA | TRBV11-1 | CASSLGGPALYEQYF | TGTGCCAGCAGCTTAGGGGGGCCTGCCCTCTACGAGCAGTACTTC
TRBJ2-2 | NA | TRBD2 | TRBV30 | CASLAGGYGELFF | TGTGCCTCACTAGCGGGGGGGTACGGGGAGCTGTTTTTT
TRBJ2-6 | NA | NA | TRBV23-1 | CASSRAGRTSGANVLTF | TGCGCCAGCAGTCGGGCAGGGCGGACCTCTGGGGCCAACGTCCTGACTTTC
TRBJ2-7 | NA | TRBD1 | TRBV6-2/TRBV6-3 | CASSYSRGQEHEQYF | TGTGCCAGCAGTTACTCCCGGGGACAGGAGCACGAGCAGTACTTC
TRBJ1-5 | NA | TRBD1 | TRBV7-2 | CASSSGTGREQPQHF | TGTGCCAGCAGCTCCGGGACAGGGAGGGAGCAGCCCCAGCATTTT
TRBJ2-3 | once | NA | TRBV10-3 | CAISVGGATEDTQYF | TGTGCCATCAGTGTGGGTGGGGCTACGGAAGATACGCAGTATTTT
TRBJ2-7 | NA | TRBD2 | TRBV3-1/TRBV3-2 | CASSLWGEGNEQYF | TGTGCCAGCAGCCTATGGGGGGAGGGTAACGAGCAGTACTTC
TRBJ2-1 | NA | NA | TRBV11-2 | CASRRTAEVEQFF | TGTGCCAGCCGCAGGACTGCCGAAGTTGAGCAGTTCTTC
TRBJ1-5 | NA | NA | TRBV30 | CAWSLDSTNQPQHF | TGTGCCTGGAGCCTCGACAGTACTAATCAGCCCCAGCATTTT
TRBJ1-1 | NA | NA | TRBV5-5 | CASSFGAGFTEAFF | TGTGCCAGCAGCTTTGGGGCGGGGTTCACTGAAGCTTTCTTT
TRBJ2-1 | NA | NA | TRBV5-1 | CASIPDSGAYNEQFF | TGCGCCAGCATCCCCGACTCTGGCGCCTACAATGAGCAGTTCTTC
TRBJ1-1 | NA | TRBD1 | TRBV11-2 | CASSLSINRGTEAFF | TGTGCCAGCAGCTTATCCATCAACAGGGGCACTGAAGCTTTCTTT
TRBJ1-5 | NA | NA | TRBV6-1 | CASSESLRGNQPQHF | TGTGCCAGCAGTGAAAGCCTGCGGGGCAATCAGCCCCAGCATTTT
TRBJ2-2 | NA | NA | TRBV5-1 | CASSFLIASAGVGELFF | TGCGCCAGCAGCTTTCTGATCGCCTCAGCAGGGGTCGGGGAGCTGTTTTTT
TRBJ2-7 | NA | TRBD1 | TRBV7-8 | CASSLGRETGGLYEQYF | TGTGCCAGCAGCTTAGGCCGGGAAACAGGGGGGCTCTACGAGCAGTACTTC
TRBJ2-4 | NA | TRBD1 | TRBV29-1 | CSVGNLPGTVQYF | TGCAGCGTTGGAAACCTCCCAGGGACAGTTCAGTACTTC
TRBJ2-3 | NA | NA | TRBV11-3 | CASSPSVVDTQYF | TGTGCCAGCAGCCCTTCGGTCGTGGATACGCAGTATTTT
TRBJ2-1 | NA | TRBD2 | TRBV7-2 | CASSLPGGENEQFF | TGTGCCAGCAGTCTTCCGGGGGGGGAGAATGAGCAGTTCTTC
TRBJ2-7 | NA | NA | TRBV30 | CAWNLPGQISYEQYF | TGTGCCTGGAATCTCCCGGGACAAATCTCCTACGAGCAGTACTTC
TRBJ2-5 | NA | TRBD1 | TRBV11-2 | CASSPGQGLKETQYF | TGTGCCAGCAGCCCGGGACAGGGATTGAAAGAGACCCAGTACTTC
TRBJ2-5 | once | TRBD2 | TRBV29-1 | CSAARGGVQETQYF | TGCAGCGCCGCCCGCGGGGGGGTCCAAGAGACCCAGTACTTC
TRBJ1-1 | NA | NA | TRBV3-1/TRBV3-2 | CASSQDPGRRAFF | TGTGCCAGCAGCCAAGATCCCGGGCGGAGGGCTTTCTTT
TRBJ2-7 | NA | NA | TRBV20-1 | CSASAQFYEQYF | TGCAGTGCTAGTGCCCAGTTCTACGAGCAGTACTTC
TRBJ1-2 | NA | TRBD1 | TRBV13 | CASSLRGQGDYGYTF | TGTGCCAGCAGCTTACGAGGACAGGGCGACTATGGCTACACCTTC
TRBJ2-7 | NA | NA | TRBV5-1 | CASSERGQSYEQYF | TGCGCCAGCAGCGAACGCGGACAGTCCTACGAGCAGTACTTC
TRBJ2-2 | NA | NA | TRBV7-7 | CASSSGIAANTGELFF | TGTGCCAGCAGCAGCGGAATAGCGGCGAACACCGGGGAGCTGTTTTTT
TRBJ2-1 | NA | NA | TRBV27 | CASSSPSASNNEQFF | TGTGCCAGCAGTTCCCCTAGTGCAAGTAACAATGAGCAGTTCTTC
TRBJ1-4 | NA | NA | TRBV7-9 | CASSLLRTVYSNEKLFF | TGTGCCAGCAGCTTACTAAGGACAGTCTATTCTAATGAAAAACTGTTTTTT
TRBJ1-1 | NA | NA | TRBV7-9 | CASSSYMSTEAFF | TGTGCCAGCAGCTCGTACATGTCCACTGAAGCTTTCTTT
TRBJ1-1 | NA | NA | TRBV7-3 | CASSLQWNTEAFF | TGTGCCAGCAGCTTACAATGGAACACTGAAGCTTTCTTT
TRBJ2-1 | NA | TRBD2 | TRBV19 | CASSWTSGGPNEQFF | TGTGCCAGTTCTTGGACTAGCGGGGGCCCCAATGAGCAGTTCTTC
TRBJ2-7 | NA | NA | TRBV6-5 | CASSYSPPSGYGEQYF | TGTGCCAGCAGTTACTCCCCCCCCTCGGGGTATGGGGAGCAGTACTTC
TRBJ2-1 | NA | NA | TRBV9 | CASSVDSYNEQFF | TGTGCCAGCAGCGTGGACAGTTACAATGAGCAGTTCTTC
TRBJ2-7 | NA | NA | TRBV24-1 | CATSDLDNEGGYEQYF | TGTGCCACCAGTGACCTCGACAACGAAGGGGGCTACGAGCAGTACTTC
TRBJ1-6 | NA | NA | TRBV7-2 | CASSLNWGRNSPLHF | TGTGCCAGCAGCTTAAACTGGGGGCGGAATTCACCCCTCCACTTT
TRBJ1-3 | NA | NA | TRBV11-2 | CASSLGLSGNTIYF | TGTGCCAGCAGCTTAGGGCTTTCTGGAAACACCATATATTTT
TRBJ1-5 | NA | TRBD1 | TRBV19 | CASSMGGQGGGQPQHF | TGTGCCAGTAGTATGGGCGGACAGGGGGGCGGTCAGCCCCAGCATTTT
TRBJ2-5 | NA | TRBD2 | TRBV5-1 | CASSLTPSGGEETQYF | TGCGCCAGCAGCTTGACCCCTAGCGGGGGGGAAGAGACCCAGTACTTC
TRBJ1-3 | NA | TRBD1 | TRBV10-2 | CASSAPGGSGNTIYF | TGCGCCAGCAGCGCCCCAGGGGGCTCTGGAAACACCATATATTTT